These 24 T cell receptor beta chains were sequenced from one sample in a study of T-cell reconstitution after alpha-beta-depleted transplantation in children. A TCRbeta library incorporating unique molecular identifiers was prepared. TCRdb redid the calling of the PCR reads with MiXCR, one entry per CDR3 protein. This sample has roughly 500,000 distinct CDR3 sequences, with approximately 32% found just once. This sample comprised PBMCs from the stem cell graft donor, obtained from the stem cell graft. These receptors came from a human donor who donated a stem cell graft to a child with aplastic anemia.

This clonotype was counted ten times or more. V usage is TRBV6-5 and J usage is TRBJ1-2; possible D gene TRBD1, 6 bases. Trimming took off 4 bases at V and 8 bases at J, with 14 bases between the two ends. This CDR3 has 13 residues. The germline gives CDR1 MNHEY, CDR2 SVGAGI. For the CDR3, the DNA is TGTGCCAGCAGTTTTCGGACAGCCAGGGGCTACACCTTC. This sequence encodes CASSFRTARGYTF.

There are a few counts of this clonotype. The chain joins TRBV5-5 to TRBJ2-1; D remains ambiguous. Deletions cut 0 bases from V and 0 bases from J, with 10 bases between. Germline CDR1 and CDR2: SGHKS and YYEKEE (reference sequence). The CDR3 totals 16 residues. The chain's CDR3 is CASSLARDPSYNEQFF. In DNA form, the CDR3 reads TGTGCCAGCAGCTTGGCTAGGGATCCCTCCTACAATGAGCAGTTCTTC.

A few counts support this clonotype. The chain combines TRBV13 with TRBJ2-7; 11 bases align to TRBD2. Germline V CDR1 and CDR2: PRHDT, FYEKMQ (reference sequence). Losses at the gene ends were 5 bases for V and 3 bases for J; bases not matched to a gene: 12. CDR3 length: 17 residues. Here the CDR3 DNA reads TGTGCCAGCAGCCAGGAGGGAGGGACTAGCGGAAACTACGAGCAGTACTTC. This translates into CASSQEGGTSGNYEQYF.

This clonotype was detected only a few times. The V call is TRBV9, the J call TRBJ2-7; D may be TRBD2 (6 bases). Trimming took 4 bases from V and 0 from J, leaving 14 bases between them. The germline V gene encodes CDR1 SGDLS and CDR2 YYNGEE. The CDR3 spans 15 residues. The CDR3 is CASSTLLGGSYEQYV. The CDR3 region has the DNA TGTGCCAGCAGCACTCTTTTGGGGGGCTCCTACGAGCAGTACGTC.

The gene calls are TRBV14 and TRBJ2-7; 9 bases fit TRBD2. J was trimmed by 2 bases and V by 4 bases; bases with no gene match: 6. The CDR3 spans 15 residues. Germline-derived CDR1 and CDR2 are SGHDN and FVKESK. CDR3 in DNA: TGTGCCAGCAGCCTCGGACTAGCGAGACCCTACGAGCAGTACTTC. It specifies CASSLGLARPYEQYF.

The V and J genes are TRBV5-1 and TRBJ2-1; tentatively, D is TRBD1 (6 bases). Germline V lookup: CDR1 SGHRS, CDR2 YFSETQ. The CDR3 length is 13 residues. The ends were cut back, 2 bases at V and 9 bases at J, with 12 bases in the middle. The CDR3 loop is CASSLTTGSEQFF. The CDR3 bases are TGCGCCAGCAGCTTAACCACAGGGAGTGAGCAGTTCTTC.

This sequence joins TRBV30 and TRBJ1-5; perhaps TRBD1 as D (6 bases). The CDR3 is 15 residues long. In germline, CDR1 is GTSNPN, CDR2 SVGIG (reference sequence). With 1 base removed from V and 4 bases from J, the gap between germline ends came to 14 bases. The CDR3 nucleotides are TGTGCCTGGAGTGCACACAGGGCTACAAATCAGCCCCAGCATTTT. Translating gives CAWSAHRATNQPQHF.

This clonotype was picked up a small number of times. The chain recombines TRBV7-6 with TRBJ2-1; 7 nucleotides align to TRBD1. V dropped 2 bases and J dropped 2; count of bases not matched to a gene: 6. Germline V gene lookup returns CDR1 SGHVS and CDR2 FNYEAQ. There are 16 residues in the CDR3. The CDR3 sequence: CASSLSSGTAYNEQFF. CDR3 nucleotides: TGTGCCAGCAGCTTATCCTCCGGGACAGCCTACAATGAGCAGTTCTTC.

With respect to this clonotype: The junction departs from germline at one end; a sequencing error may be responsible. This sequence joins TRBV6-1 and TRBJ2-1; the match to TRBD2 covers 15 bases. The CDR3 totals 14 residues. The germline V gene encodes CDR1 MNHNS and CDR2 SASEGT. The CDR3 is CASSGLAGGNEQLF. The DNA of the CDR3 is TGTGCCAGCAGCGGACTAGCGGGAGGGAATGAGCAGTTGTTC.

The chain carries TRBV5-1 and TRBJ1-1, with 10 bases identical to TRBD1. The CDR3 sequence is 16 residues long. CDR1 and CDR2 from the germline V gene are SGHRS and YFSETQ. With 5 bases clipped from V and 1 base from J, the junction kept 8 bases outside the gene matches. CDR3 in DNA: TGCGCCAGCAGGGAGACAGGGGGCGCTGGGAACACTGAAGCTTTCTTT. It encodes CASRETGGAGNTEAFF.

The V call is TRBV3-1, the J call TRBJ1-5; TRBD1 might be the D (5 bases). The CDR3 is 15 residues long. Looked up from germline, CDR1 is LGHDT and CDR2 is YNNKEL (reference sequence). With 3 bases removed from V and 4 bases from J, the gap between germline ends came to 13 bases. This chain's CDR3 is CASSQMTGGNQPQHF. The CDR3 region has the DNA TGTGCCAGCAGCCAGATGACCGGGGGTAATCAGCCCCAGCATTTT.

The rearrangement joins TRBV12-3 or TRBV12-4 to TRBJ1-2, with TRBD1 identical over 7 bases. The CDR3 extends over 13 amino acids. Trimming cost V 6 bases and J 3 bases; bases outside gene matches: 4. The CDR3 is CASSNRGDYGYTF. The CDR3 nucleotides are TGTGCCAGCAGCAACAGGGGCGACTATGGCTACACCTTC.

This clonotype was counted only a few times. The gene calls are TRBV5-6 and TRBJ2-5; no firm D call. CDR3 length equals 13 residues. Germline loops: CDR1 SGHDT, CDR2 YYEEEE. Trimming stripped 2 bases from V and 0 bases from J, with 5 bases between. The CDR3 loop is CASSFYNQETQYF. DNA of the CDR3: TGTGCCAGCAGCTTCTACAACCAAGAGACCCAGTACTTC.

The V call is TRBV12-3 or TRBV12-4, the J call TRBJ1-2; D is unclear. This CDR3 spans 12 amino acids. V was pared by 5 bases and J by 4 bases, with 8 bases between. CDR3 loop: CASSRGAYGYTF. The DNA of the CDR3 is TGTGCCAGCAGTCGGGGAGCCTATGGCTACACCTTC.

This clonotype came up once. DNA for the CDR3: TGTGCCAGCAGCGCTTCCGAGGCGGAGTTCTTC. Translating it yields CASSASEAEFF. This chain links TRBV7-9 with TRBJ2-1; D is ambiguous. The length of the CDR3 is 11 residues. Germline V CDR1 and CDR2: SEHNR, FQNEAQ (reference sequence). Trimming stripped 5 bases from V and 14 bases from J, with 13 bases between.

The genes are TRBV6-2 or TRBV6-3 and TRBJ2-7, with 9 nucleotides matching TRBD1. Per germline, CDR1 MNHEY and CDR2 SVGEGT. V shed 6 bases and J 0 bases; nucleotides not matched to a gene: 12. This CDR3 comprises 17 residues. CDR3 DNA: TGTGCCAGCAGCAATGCCCCCGGGACAGGGAGCTCCTACGAGCAGTACGTC. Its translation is CASSNAPGTGSSYEQYV.

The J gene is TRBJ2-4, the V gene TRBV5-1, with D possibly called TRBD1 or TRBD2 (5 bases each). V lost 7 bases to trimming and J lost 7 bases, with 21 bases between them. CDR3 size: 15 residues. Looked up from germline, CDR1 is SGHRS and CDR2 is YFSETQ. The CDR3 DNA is TGCGCCAGCCAGGTCGGTTACGGGGCAGGGAACATTCAGTACTTC. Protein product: CASQVGYGAGNIQYF.

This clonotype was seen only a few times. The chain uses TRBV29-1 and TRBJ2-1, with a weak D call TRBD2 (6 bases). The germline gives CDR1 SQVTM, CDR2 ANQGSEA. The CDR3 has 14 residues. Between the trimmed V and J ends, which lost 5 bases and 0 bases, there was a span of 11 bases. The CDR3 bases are TGCAGCGTTCAGGGCGGGAACTCCTACAATGAGCAGTTCTTC. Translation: CSVQGGNSYNEQFF.

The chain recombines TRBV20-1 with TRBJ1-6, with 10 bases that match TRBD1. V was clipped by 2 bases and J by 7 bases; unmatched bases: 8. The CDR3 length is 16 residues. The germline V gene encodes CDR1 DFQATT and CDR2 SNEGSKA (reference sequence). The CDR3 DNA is TGCAGTGCTAGACACCGACAGGGGGCTAAGAATTCACCCCTCCACTTT. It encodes CSARHRQGAKNSPLHF.

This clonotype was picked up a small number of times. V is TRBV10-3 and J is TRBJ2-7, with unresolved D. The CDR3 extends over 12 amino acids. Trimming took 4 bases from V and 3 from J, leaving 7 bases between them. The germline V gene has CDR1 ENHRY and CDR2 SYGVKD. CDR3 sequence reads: CAISVAGYEQYF. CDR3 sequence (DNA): TGTGCCATCAGTGTTGCCGGCTACGAGCAGTACTTC.

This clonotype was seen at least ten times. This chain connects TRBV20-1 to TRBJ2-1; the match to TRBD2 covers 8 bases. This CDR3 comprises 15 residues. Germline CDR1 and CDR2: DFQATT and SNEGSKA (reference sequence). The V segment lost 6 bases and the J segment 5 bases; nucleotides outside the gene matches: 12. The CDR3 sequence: CSATTGTSVHNEQFF. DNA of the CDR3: TGCAGTGCAACCACCGGGACTAGTGTCCACAATGAGCAGTTCTTC.

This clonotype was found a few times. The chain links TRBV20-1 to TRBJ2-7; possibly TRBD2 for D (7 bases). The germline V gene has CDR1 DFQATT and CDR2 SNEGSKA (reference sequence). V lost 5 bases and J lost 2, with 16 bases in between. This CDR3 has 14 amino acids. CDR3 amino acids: CSAGLDRRPYEQYF. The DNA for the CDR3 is TGCAGTGCTGGACTAGACAGGAGGCCCTACGAGCAGTACTTC.

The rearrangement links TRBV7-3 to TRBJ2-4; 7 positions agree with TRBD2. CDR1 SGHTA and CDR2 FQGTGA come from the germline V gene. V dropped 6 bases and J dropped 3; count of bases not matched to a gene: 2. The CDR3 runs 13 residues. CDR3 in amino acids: CASRGGSKNIQYF. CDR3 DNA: TGTGCCAGCAGGGGCGGGAGCAAAAACATTCAGTACTTC.

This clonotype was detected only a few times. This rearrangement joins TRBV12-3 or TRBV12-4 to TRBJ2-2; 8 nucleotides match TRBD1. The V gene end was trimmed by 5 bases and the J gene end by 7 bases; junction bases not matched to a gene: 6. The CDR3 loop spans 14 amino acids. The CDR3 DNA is TGTGCCAGCAGTCTGGACAGGGAGGTCGGGGAGCTGTTTTTT. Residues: CASSLDREVGELFF.